The TCR beta chain under discussion was sequenced for a study of Graves' ophthalmopathy and Graves' hyperthyroidism. Researchers took RNA transcripts and amplified TCR beta CDR3 regions from them. An opening RT-PCR round employed HTBI primers and preceded a second-round multiplex PCR. In TCRdb, the multiplex PCR reads were re-called with MiXCR into one record per CDR3 protein. In the table there are about 370,000 distinct CDR3 sequences, roughly 18% of which are singletons. General observations from the study: From stable hyperthyroidism, ophthalmopathy was separated by a 13-signature model with 85% to 90% sensitivity and 80% to 82% specificity.

V was pared by 10 bases and J by 5 bases, with 20 bases between. The germline V gene has CDR1 SGHVS and CDR2 FQNEAQ. CDR3 size: 14 residues. In its sample, this clonotype was seen many times. Its antigen is not known. This receptor was obtained from a woman aged 18-29 years with Graves' ophthalmopathy. The sequencing input was peripheral blood. This rearrangement joins TRBV7-8 to TRBJ2-5; possible D gene TRBD1, 6 bases. The CDR3 nucleotides are TGTGCCACCCCGGCTCCCCAGGGGCTGGAGACCCAGTACTTC. Protein product: CATPAPQGLETQYF.